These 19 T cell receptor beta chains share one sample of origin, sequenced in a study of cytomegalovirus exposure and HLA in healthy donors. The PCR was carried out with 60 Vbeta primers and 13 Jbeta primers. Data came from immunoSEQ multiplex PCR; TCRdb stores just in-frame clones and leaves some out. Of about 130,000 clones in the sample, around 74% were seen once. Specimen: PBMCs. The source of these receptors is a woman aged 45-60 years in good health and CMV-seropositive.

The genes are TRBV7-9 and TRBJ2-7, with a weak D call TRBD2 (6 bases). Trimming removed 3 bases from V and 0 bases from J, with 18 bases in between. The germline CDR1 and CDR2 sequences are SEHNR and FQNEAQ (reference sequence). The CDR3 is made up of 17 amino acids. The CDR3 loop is CASSFIGPADYSYEQYF. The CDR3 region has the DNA TGTGCCAGCAGCTTTATCGGCCCAGCGGACTACTCCTACGAGCAGTACTTC.

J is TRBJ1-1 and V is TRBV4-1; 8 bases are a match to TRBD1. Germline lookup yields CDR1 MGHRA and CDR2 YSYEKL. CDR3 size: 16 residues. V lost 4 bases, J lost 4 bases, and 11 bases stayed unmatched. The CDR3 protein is CASSRQLTGAPTEAFF. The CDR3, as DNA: TGCGCCAGCAGCCGCCAATTGACAGGGGCCCCCACTGAAGCTTTCTTT.

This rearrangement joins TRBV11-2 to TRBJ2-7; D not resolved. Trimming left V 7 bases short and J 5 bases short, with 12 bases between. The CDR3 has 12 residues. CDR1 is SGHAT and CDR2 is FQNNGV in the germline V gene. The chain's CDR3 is CASTAVRHEQYF. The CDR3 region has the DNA TGTGCCAGCACCGCGGTTCGGCACGAGCAGTACTTC.

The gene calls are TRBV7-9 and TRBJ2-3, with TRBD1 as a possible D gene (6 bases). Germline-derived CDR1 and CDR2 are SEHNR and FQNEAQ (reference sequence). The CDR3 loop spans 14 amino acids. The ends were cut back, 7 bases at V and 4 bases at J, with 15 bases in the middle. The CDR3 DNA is TGTGCCAGCACCTTTCGTGGGGGCGCAGATACGCAGTATTTT. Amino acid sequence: CASTFRGGADTQYF.

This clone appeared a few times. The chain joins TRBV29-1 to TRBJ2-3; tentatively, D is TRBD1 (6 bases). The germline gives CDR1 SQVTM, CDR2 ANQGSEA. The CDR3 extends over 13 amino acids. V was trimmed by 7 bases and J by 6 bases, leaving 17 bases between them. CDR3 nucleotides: TGCAGCGGCGCGGTTTCCAGGGGTGATACGCAGTATTTT. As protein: CSGAVSRGDTQYF.

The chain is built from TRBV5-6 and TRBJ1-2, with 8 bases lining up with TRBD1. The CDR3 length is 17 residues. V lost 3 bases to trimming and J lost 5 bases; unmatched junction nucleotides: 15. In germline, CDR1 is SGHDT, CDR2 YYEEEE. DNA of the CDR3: TGTGCCAGCAGCTCGCAGGGGGCCTCATATGTGTCATATGGCTACACCTTC. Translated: CASSSQGASYVSYGYTF.

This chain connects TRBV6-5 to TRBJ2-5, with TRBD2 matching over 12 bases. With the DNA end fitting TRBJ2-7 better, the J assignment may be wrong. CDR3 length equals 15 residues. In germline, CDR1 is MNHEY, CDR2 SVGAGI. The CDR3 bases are TGTGCCAGCAGCTTGACTAGCGGGAGCTCCTACGAGCAGTACTTC. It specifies CASSLTSGSSYEQYF.

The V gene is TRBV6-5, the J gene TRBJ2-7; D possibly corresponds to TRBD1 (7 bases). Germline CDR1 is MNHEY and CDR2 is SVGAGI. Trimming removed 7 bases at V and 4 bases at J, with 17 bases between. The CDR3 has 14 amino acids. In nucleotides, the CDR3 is TGTGCCAGCACCCGGGACAGACGGGGGTACGAGCAGTACTTC. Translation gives CASTRDRRGYEQYF.

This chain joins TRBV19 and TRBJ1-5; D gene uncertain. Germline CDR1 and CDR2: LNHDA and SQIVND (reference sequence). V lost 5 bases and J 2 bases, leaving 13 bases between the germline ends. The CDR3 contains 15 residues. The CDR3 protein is CASSYGVRGNQPQHF. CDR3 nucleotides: TGTGCCAGTAGTTACGGGGTTCGCGGCAATCAGCCCCAGCATTTT.

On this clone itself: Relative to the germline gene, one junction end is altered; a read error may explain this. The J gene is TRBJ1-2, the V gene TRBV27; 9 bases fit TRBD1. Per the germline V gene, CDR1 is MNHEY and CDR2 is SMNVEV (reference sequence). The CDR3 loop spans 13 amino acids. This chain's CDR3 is CASSFWTGDGYAF. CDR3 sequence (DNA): TGTGCCAGCAGTTTCTGGACAGGGGATGGCTACGCCTTC.

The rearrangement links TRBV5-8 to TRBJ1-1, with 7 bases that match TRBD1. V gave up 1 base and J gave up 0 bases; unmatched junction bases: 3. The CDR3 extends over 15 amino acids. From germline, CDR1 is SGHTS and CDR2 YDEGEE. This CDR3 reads CASSLPGGVNTEAFF. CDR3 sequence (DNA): TGTGCCAGCAGCTTGCCAGGGGGTGTGAACACTGAAGCTTTCTTT.

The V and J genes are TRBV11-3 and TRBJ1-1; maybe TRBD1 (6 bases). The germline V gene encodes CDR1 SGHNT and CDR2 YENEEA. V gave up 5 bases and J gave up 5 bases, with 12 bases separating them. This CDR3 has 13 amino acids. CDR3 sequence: CASSLQGGTEAFF. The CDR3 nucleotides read TGTGCCAGCAGCCTACAGGGAGGGACTGAAGCTTTCTTT.

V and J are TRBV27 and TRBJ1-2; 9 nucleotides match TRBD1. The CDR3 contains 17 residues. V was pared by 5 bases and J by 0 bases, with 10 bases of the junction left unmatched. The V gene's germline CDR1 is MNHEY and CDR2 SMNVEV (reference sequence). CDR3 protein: CASSPTGTGPTNYGYTF. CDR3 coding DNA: TGTGCCAGCAGTCCCACAGGGACAGGGCCGACTAACTATGGCTACACCTTC.

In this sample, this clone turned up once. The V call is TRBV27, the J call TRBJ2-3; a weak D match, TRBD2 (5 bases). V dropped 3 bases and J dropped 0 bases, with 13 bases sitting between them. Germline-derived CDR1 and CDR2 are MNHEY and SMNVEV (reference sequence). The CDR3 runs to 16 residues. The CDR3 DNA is TGTGCCAGCAGTTTCATAGCGAGTCTTAGCACAGATACGCAGTATTTT. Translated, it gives CASSFIASLSTDTQYF.

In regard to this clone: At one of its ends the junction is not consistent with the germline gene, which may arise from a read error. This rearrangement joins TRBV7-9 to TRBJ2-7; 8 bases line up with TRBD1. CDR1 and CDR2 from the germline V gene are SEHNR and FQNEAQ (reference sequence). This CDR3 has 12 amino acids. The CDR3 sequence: CASSLSGTGWNF. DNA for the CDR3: TGTGCCAGCAGCTTATCGGGGACAGGATGGAACTTC.

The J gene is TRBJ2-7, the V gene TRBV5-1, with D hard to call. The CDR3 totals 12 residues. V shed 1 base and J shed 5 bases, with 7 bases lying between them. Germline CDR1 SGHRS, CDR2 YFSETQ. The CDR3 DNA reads TGCGCCAGCAGCTTGTTTTCAGACGAGCAGTACTTC. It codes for CASSLFSDEQYF.

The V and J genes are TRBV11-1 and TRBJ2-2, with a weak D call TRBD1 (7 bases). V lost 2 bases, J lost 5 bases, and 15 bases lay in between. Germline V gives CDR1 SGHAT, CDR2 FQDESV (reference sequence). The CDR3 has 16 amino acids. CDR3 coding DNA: TGTGCCAGCAGCTTACAGGGGGGTTCGTTAACCGGGGAGCTGTTTTTT. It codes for CASSLQGGSLTGELFF.

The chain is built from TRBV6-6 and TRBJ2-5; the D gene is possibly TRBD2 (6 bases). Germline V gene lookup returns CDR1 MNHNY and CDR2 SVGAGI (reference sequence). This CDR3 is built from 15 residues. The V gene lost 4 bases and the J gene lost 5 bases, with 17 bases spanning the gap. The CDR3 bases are TGTGCCAGCAGTTCACCGGAGGGTAGTATGGAGACCCAGTACTTC. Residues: CASSSPEGSMETQYF.

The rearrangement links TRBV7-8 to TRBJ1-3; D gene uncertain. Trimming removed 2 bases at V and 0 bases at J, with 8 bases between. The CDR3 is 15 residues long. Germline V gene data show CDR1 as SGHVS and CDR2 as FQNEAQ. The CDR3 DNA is TGTGCCAGCAGCTTACTCCCAGGCTCTGGAAACACCATATATTTT. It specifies CASSLLPGSGNTIYF.